One sample yielded the 2 T cell receptor beta chains listed below, sequenced in a study of blood T cell repertoires in COVID-19. TCRdb's copy holds only in-frame clones and misses some; the assay was immunoSEQ multiplex PCR. There are some 160,000 clones in the sample; about 83% occur only once, and 1.5% lies in the top ten. Sequencing input: peripheral blood. The receptors originated from a human donor in a cohort sampled during active COVID-19.

The CDR3 DNA follows: TGCGCCAGCAGCCAAGATTCCACCACAGGGGCCAACGTCCTGACTTTC. This sequence encodes CASSQDSTTGANVLTF. The rearrangement joins TRBV4-3 to TRBJ2-6; D gene ambiguous. CDR3 length equals 16 residues. Germline V gene data show CDR1 as LGHNA and CDR2 as YSLEER. V was trimmed by 0 bases and J by 4 bases, leaving 10 bases between them.

The CDR3 reads CASSFDRWGAFF. The CDR3 nucleotides are TGTGCCAGCAGCTTTGACAGGTGGGGGGCTTTCTTT. The chain recombines TRBV5-8 with TRBJ1-1, with a possible D match to TRBD1 (6 bases). CDR1 and CDR2 from the germline V gene are SGHTS and YDEGEE. V lost 2 bases and J 11 bases, leaving 13 bases between the germline ends. This CDR3 region has 12 residues.